These T cell receptor beta chains were read from a single sample in a study of identical twins. TCRdb ran MiXCR on the 5' RACE reads and lists one entry per CDR3 protein. The repertoire holds about 220,000 distinct CDR3 sequences, less than 8% seen once, with 1.5% to 2.5% in the top ten. These data also formed part of another study, on yellow fever vaccine responses in identical twins.

The sequenced sample was memory (CD45RO+) T cells sorted from blood. These receptors were taken from a woman aged 18-30 years in good health. Both conserved end residues are part of each CDR3. The D gene is left open where the match is weak. Only some rows state a clone size, as once, few, many or a class for expanded clones.

J gene: TRBJ1-2; D gene: .; clone size: many; CDR3 length: 14; V gene: TRBV10-3; CDR3 DNA: TGTGCCATCAGTAGGACAGTTCTGGGGGATGGCTACACCTTC; CDR3 protein: CAISRTVLGDGYTF
J gene: TRBJ2-3; D gene: TRBD2; clone size: .; CDR3 length: 17; V gene: TRBV2; CDR3 DNA: TGTGCCAGCAGTGGACCAAGGACTAGCGGGAGTTTCGATACGCAGTATTTT; CDR3 protein: CASSGPRTSGSFDTQYF
J gene: TRBJ2-3; D gene: .; clone size: many; CDR3 length: 12; V gene: TRBV7-9; CDR3 DNA: TGTGCCAGCAGCCCAACTACTTCCGCGCAGTATTTT; CDR3 protein: CASSPTTSAQYF
J gene: TRBJ2-6; D gene: TRBD1; clone size: many; CDR3 length: 17; V gene: TRBV12-3/TRBV12-4; CDR3 DNA: TGTGCCAGCAGTCTCGGGACAGGGGGTTCTGGGGCCAACGTCCTGACTTTC; CDR3 protein: CASSLGTGGSGANVLTF
J gene: TRBJ1-2; D gene: .; clone size: .; CDR3 length: 15; V gene: TRBV7-2; CDR3 DNA: TGTGCCAGCAGCTTAGCAATACAGGGTTCGAATGGCTACACCTTC; CDR3 protein: CASSLAIQGSNGYTF
J gene: TRBJ2-7; D gene: .; clone size: .; CDR3 length: 15; V gene: TRBV7-9; CDR3 DNA: TGTGCCAGCAGCTTTCAGGGGTCCCAGACCCCCGAGCAGTACTTC; CDR3 protein: CASSFQGSQTPEQYF
J gene: TRBJ2-1; D gene: .; clone size: many; CDR3 length: 15; V gene: TRBV6-5; CDR3 DNA: TGTGCCAGCAGTTACTTACCCAGCCGCTACAATGAGCAGTTCTTC; CDR3 protein: CASSYLPSRYNEQFF
J gene: TRBJ2-6; D gene: TRBD1; clone size: many; CDR3 length: 18; V gene: TRBV6-2/TRBV6-3; CDR3 DNA: TGTGCCAGCAGTTCCGGGACAGGGGGCGGAACTGGGGCCAACGTCCTGACTTTC; CDR3 protein: CASSSGTGGGTGANVLTF
J gene: TRBJ2-4; D gene: TRBD1; clone size: .; CDR3 length: 17; V gene: TRBV5-1; CDR3 DNA: TGCGCCAGCAGCTTGGAGGGACAGGGGGGGGCCAAAAACATTCAGTACTTC; CDR3 protein: CASSLEGQGGAKNIQYF
J gene: TRBJ1-4; D gene: TRBD1; clone size: few; CDR3 length: 14; V gene: TRBV5-1; CDR3 DNA: TGCGCCAGCAGCTTGGACAGGGGTGACGAAAAACTGTTTTTT; CDR3 protein: CASSLDRGDEKLFF
J gene: TRBJ2-3; D gene: .; clone size: few; CDR3 length: 14; V gene: TRBV27; CDR3 DNA: TGTGCCAGCAGTCGGCTATCGAGCACAGATACGCAGTATTTT; CDR3 protein: CASSRLSSTDTQYF
J gene: TRBJ2-5; D gene: TRBD2; clone size: few; CDR3 length: 17; V gene: TRBV11-2; CDR3 DNA: TGTGCCAGCAGCTTAGATACTAGCGGGAGAGTAAAAGAGACCCAGTACTTC; CDR3 protein: CASSLDTSGRVKETQYF
J gene: TRBJ1-5; D gene: .; clone size: many; CDR3 length: 14; V gene: TRBV5-1; CDR3 DNA: TGCGCCAGCAGCCCGACCGATAGCAATCAGCCCCAGCATTTT; CDR3 protein: CASSPTDSNQPQHF
J gene: TRBJ1-5; D gene: .; clone size: few; CDR3 length: 14; V gene: TRBV29-1; CDR3 DNA: TGCAGCGTTGGGGGCGGGGCAGGCAATCAGCCCCAGCATTTT; CDR3 protein: CSVGGGAGNQPQHF
J gene: TRBJ1-6; D gene: TRBD1; clone size: few; CDR3 length: 16; V gene: TRBV5-6; CDR3 DNA: TGTGCCAGCAGCATACGGACAGGGACCAATAATTCACCCCTCCACTTT; CDR3 protein: CASSIRTGTNNSPLHF
J gene: TRBJ2-2; D gene: TRBD2; clone size: many; CDR3 length: 16; V gene: TRBV6-1; CDR3 DNA: TGTGCCAGCAGACTTAGCGGGAGGTTGAACACCGGGGAGCTGTTTTTT; CDR3 protein: CASRLSGRLNTGELFF
J gene: TRBJ1-1; D gene: .; clone size: few; CDR3 length: 14; V gene: TRBV20-1; CDR3 DNA: TGCAGTGCTAGAGATCTGACAGTCCACACTGAAGCTTTCTTT; CDR3 protein: CSARDLTVHTEAFF
J gene: TRBJ2-3; D gene: TRBD1; clone size: .; CDR3 length: 15; V gene: TRBV12-3/TRBV12-4; CDR3 DNA: TGTGCCAGCACTAAGATACAGGGGCGGACAGATACGCAGTATTTT; CDR3 protein: CASTKIQGRTDTQYF
J gene: TRBJ2-3; D gene: TRBD2; clone size: .; CDR3 length: 17; V gene: TRBV4-2; CDR3 DNA: TGTGCCAGCAGCCAAGATGAGACTAGCGGTTTCACAGATACGCAGTATTTT; CDR3 protein: CASSQDETSGFTDTQYF
J gene: TRBJ2-2; D gene: TRBD2; clone size: many; CDR3 length: 16; V gene: TRBV20-1; CDR3 DNA: TGCAGTGCTAGAGATCCTGGACTAGCGGACACCGGGGAGCTGTTTTTT; CDR3 protein: CSARDPGLADTGELFF
J gene: TRBJ2-3; D gene: TRBD2; clone size: many; CDR3 length: 19; V gene: TRBV11-2; CDR3 DNA: TGTGCCAGCAGCTTAGTTCCAGCGGGAGGTCTGGGAATCACAGATACGCAGTATTTT; CDR3 protein: CASSLVPAGGLGITDTQYF
J gene: TRBJ2-3; D gene: TRBD1; clone size: .; CDR3 length: 13; V gene: TRBV30; CDR3 DNA: TGTGCCTGGCAGGGGGCGAACACAGATACGCAGTATTTT; CDR3 protein: CAWQGANTDTQYF
J gene: TRBJ2-7; D gene: TRBD1; clone size: few; CDR3 length: 15; V gene: TRBV5-5; CDR3 DNA: TGTGCCAGCAGCTTGGGACAGGGAAACCCCTACGAGCAGTACTTC; CDR3 protein: CASSLGQGNPYEQYF
J gene: TRBJ2-7; D gene: .; clone size: many; CDR3 length: 12; V gene: TRBV11-2; CDR3 DNA: TGTGCCAGCAGCTTAAGTACCTACGAGCAGTACTTC; CDR3 protein: CASSLSTYEQYF
J gene: TRBJ1-1; D gene: .; clone size: many; CDR3 length: 14; V gene: TRBV12-3/TRBV12-4; CDR3 DNA: TGTGCCAGCAGGAGCAGGGCAGGTCACACTGAAGCTTTCTTT; CDR3 protein: CASRSRAGHTEAFF
J gene: TRBJ2-2; D gene: TRBD1; clone size: many; CDR3 length: 14; V gene: TRBV20-1; CDR3 DNA: TGCAGTGCTAAGGGACAGGGAAGGGCCGGGGAGCTGTTTTTT; CDR3 protein: CSAKGQGRAGELFF
J gene: TRBJ2-1; D gene: .; clone size: .; CDR3 length: 15; V gene: TRBV12-3/TRBV12-4; CDR3 DNA: TGTGCCAGCAGGGGGTGGGGCCCCCAGTACAATGAGCAGTTCTTC; CDR3 protein: CASRGWGPQYNEQFF
J gene: TRBJ1-4; D gene: TRBD1; clone size: .; CDR3 length: 16; V gene: TRBV7-9; CDR3 DNA: TGTGCCAGCAGCTTAGACCCGGGACAGGGTTACGAAAAACTGTTTTTT; CDR3 protein: CASSLDPGQGYEKLFF
J gene: TRBJ2-1; D gene: .; clone size: few; CDR3 length: 16; V gene: TRBV21-1; CDR3 DNA: TGTGCCAGCAGGGACTCCCGGGACAGGGGGTTACCTGAGCAGTTCTTC; CDR3 protein: CASRDSRDRGLPEQFF
J gene: TRBJ2-1; D gene: TRBD1; clone size: .; CDR3 length: 15; V gene: TRBV6-2/TRBV6-3; CDR3 DNA: TGTGCCAGCAGTTACGGGACAGGGTATTTCTCTGAGCAGTTCTTC; CDR3 protein: CASSYGTGYFSEQFF
J gene: TRBJ1-1; D gene: .; clone size: few; CDR3 length: 16; V gene: TRBV15; CDR3 DNA: TGTGCCACCAGCAGAGATGGGGCCGCAGGGTTGACTGAAGCTTTCTTT; CDR3 protein: CATSRDGAAGLTEAFF
J gene: TRBJ2-1; D gene: .; clone size: .; CDR3 length: 13; V gene: TRBV9; CDR3 DNA: TGTGCCAGCAGCGTATCATGGGACAATGAGCAGTTCTTC; CDR3 protein: CASSVSWDNEQFF
J gene: TRBJ2-5; D gene: TRBD1; clone size: .; CDR3 length: 15; V gene: TRBV7-3; CDR3 DNA: TGTGCCAGCAGCTTGACAGGGGAGTTATTGGAGACCCAGTACTTC; CDR3 protein: CASSLTGELLETQYF
J gene: TRBJ2-7; D gene: TRBD2; clone size: many; CDR3 length: 15; V gene: TRBV25-1; CDR3 DNA: TGTGCCAGCAGTGAGGCGGGGGAAGGGCACTACGAGCAGTACTTC; CDR3 protein: CASSEAGEGHYEQYF
J gene: TRBJ2-1; D gene: .; clone size: many; CDR3 length: 17; V gene: TRBV4-3; CDR3 DNA: TGCGCCAGCAGCCAAGAATCGTCAGGGAGCTCCTACAATGAGCAGTTCTTC; CDR3 protein: CASSQESSGSSYNEQFF
J gene: TRBJ2-5; D gene: TRBD2; clone size: many; CDR3 length: 15; V gene: TRBV20-1; CDR3 DNA: TGCAGTGGGGTCCCCTTAGCGGGAGGCTGGGAGACCCAGTACTTC; CDR3 protein: CSGVPLAGGWETQYF
J gene: TRBJ2-4; D gene: TRBD1; clone size: many; CDR3 length: 13; V gene: TRBV28; CDR3 DNA: TGTGCCAGCAGTTTACCTGGGACAGAGATACAGTACTTC; CDR3 protein: CASSLPGTEIQYF
J gene: TRBJ2-7; D gene: TRBD1; clone size: many; CDR3 length: 15; V gene: TRBV28; CDR3 DNA: TGTGCCAGCAGTTATCCGGGACAGGTGCTCTCCGAGCAGTACTTC; CDR3 protein: CASSYPGQVLSEQYF
J gene: TRBJ2-3; D gene: TRBD2; clone size: .; CDR3 length: 15; V gene: TRBV5-4; CDR3 DNA: TGTGCCAGCAGCTCCCCTACTAGCGCCACAGATACGCAGTATTTT; CDR3 protein: CASSSPTSATDTQYF
J gene: TRBJ2-1; D gene: .; clone size: .; CDR3 length: 17; V gene: TRBV16; CDR3 DNA: TGTGCCAGCAGCCAATGGCGGGGTGGCCAACTTCACAATGAGCAGTTCTTC; CDR3 protein: CASSQWRGGQLHNEQFF
J gene: TRBJ1-5; D gene: TRBD1; clone size: many; CDR3 length: 15; V gene: TRBV19; CDR3 DNA: TGTGCCAGTAGTACCCTAACAGGGGACAATCAGCCCCAGCATTTT; CDR3 protein: CASSTLTGDNQPQHF
J gene: TRBJ2-1; D gene: .; clone size: few; CDR3 length: 14; V gene: TRBV30; CDR3 DNA: TGTGCCTGGAGTAACGGGTTAGCTGGCGATGAGCAGTTCTTC; CDR3 protein: CAWSNGLAGDEQFF
J gene: TRBJ1-2; D gene: .; clone size: .; CDR3 length: 13; V gene: TRBV28; CDR3 DNA: TGTGCCAGCAGTTTCATCCCTACCTATGGCTACACCTTC; CDR3 protein: CASSFIPTYGYTF
J gene: TRBJ1-1; D gene: TRBD1; clone size: few; CDR3 length: 14; V gene: TRBV28; CDR3 DNA: TGTGCCAGCGCCCGGACAGGGCCGAACACTGAAGCTTTCTTT; CDR3 protein: CASARTGPNTEAFF
J gene: TRBJ1-5; D gene: TRBD1; clone size: many; CDR3 length: 13; V gene: TRBV10-3; CDR3 DNA: TGTGCCATCAGTGACGACAGGGTTCGGGCCCAGCATTTT; CDR3 protein: CAISDDRVRAQHF
J gene: TRBJ2-6; D gene: .; clone size: .; CDR3 length: 16; V gene: TRBV11-1; CDR3 DNA: TGTGCCAGCAGCTTAAACCCCTTGTCTGGGGCCAACGTCCTGACTTTC; CDR3 protein: CASSLNPLSGANVLTF
J gene: TRBJ2-3; D gene: TRBD1; clone size: .; CDR3 length: 16; V gene: TRBV24-1; CDR3 DNA: TGTGCCACCAGTGATTCACCGGGACAGGGGGCAGATACGCAGTATTTT; CDR3 protein: CATSDSPGQGADTQYF
J gene: TRBJ2-3; D gene: .; clone size: many; CDR3 length: 12; V gene: TRBV7-9; CDR3 DNA: TGTGCCAGCAGTGGGGGGACAGATACGCAGTATTTT; CDR3 protein: CASSGGTDTQYF
J gene: TRBJ1-2; D gene: .; clone size: few; CDR3 length: 12; V gene: TRBV12-3/TRBV12-4; CDR3 DNA: TGTGCCAGCAGTTCTTGGGGCTATGGCTACACCTTC; CDR3 protein: CASSSWGYGYTF
J gene: TRBJ2-4; D gene: TRBD1; clone size: many; CDR3 length: 15; V gene: TRBV28; CDR3 DNA: TGTGCCAGCAGTTCACCAGGGGGAGAGAGAAACATTCAGTACTTC; CDR3 protein: CASSSPGGERNIQYF
J gene: TRBJ1-5; D gene: .; clone size: many; CDR3 length: 15; V gene: TRBV5-1; CDR3 DNA: TGCGCCAGCAGCTTGGAGGGGAACAGAAATCAGCCCCAGCATTTT; CDR3 protein: CASSLEGNRNQPQHF
J gene: TRBJ1-1; D gene: .; clone size: .; CDR3 length: 14; V gene: TRBV7-9; CDR3 DNA: TGTGCCAGCACCCCGGGGCCGCCCGGCACTGAAGCTTTCTTT; CDR3 protein: CASTPGPPGTEAFF
J gene: TRBJ2-3; D gene: TRBD2; clone size: few; CDR3 length: 12; V gene: TRBV5-1; CDR3 DNA: TGCGCCAGCAGCCTGGGAATAGCGGGGCAGTATTTT; CDR3 protein: CASSLGIAGQYF
J gene: TRBJ2-4; D gene: .; clone size: many; CDR3 length: 13; V gene: TRBV7-6; CDR3 DNA: TGTGCCAGCAGCTTGGGGAACAAAAACATTCAGTACTTC; CDR3 protein: CASSLGNKNIQYF
J gene: TRBJ2-3; D gene: .; clone size: .; CDR3 length: 15; V gene: TRBV4-3; CDR3 DNA: TGCGCCAGCAGCCAAGGCCCGGATTACACAGATACGCAGTATTTT; CDR3 protein: CASSQGPDYTDTQYF
J gene: TRBJ1-1; D gene: TRBD1; clone size: few; CDR3 length: 12; V gene: TRBV19; CDR3 DNA: TGTGCCGAGACAGGGCGGGACACTGAAGCTTTCTTT; CDR3 protein: CAETGRDTEAFF
J gene: TRBJ2-7; D gene: TRBD1; clone size: many; CDR3 length: 14; V gene: TRBV12-3/TRBV12-4; CDR3 DNA: TGTGCCAGCACCGTGGGACAGGGTTCCTACGAGCAGTACTTC; CDR3 protein: CASTVGQGSYEQYF
J gene: TRBJ2-7; D gene: TRBD1; clone size: .; CDR3 length: 14; V gene: TRBV10-3; CDR3 DNA: TGTGCCATCAGGGGACAGTTCCTAGGTTACGAGCAGTACTTC; CDR3 protein: CAIRGQFLGYEQYF
J gene: TRBJ2-7; D gene: .; clone size: .; CDR3 length: 15; V gene: TRBV4-2; CDR3 DNA: TGTGCCAGCAGCCAAGTTCCGGGCGTCGGGTACGAGCAGTACTTC; CDR3 protein: CASSQVPGVGYEQYF
J gene: TRBJ2-5; D gene: TRBD1; clone size: few; CDR3 length: 15; V gene: TRBV5-1; CDR3 DNA: TGCGCCAGCAGCCAGACAGGGGTTGTGCGAGAGACCCAGTACTTC; CDR3 protein: CASSQTGVVRETQYF